A single sample gave rise to the 8 T cell receptor beta chains below, sequenced in a study of molecular identifiers for immune sequencing clone quantification. TCRdb re-analysed the PCR reads in MiXCR, keeping a single row per CDR3 protein. The repertoire holds 550,000 to 750,000 distinct CDR3 sequences, with 20% as singletons. The sample taken for sequencing was naive CD8+ T cells from blood, with Jurkat cell RNA spiked in. Stated subset: FACS-sorted CD8+CD4-CCR7+CD45RA+ naive T cells. The receptors were gathered from a human donor in good health. Some libraries in this study had Jurkat cell RNA spiked in.

This clonotype was detected ten times or more. The rearrangement uses TRBV12-3 or TRBV12-4 and TRBJ2-7; 16 bases are a match to TRBD2. The V segment lost 5 bases and the J segment 5 bases; nucleotides outside the gene matches: 0. This CDR3 is 14 amino acids long. DNA for the CDR3: TGTGCCAGCAGTGGGACTAGCGGGGGGGACGAGCAGTACTTC. Residues: CASSGTSGGDEQYF.

This clonotype has just a few counts. V usage is TRBV27 and J usage is TRBJ2-3; 9 nucleotides agree with TRBD2. Losses at the gene ends were 4 bases for V and 5 bases for J; bases not matched to a gene: 16. The CDR3 is 18 amino acids. Germline CDR1 and CDR2: MNHEY and SMNVEV (reference sequence). The CDR3 is CASSSYNLAAGGRDTQYF. The DNA for the CDR3 is TGTGCCAGCAGTTCCTATAATTTAGCAGCGGGGGGACGAGATACGCAGTATTTT.

A word on this clonotype: The junction differs from germline at one of its ends, possibly a read error. The V call is TRBV20-1, the J call TRBJ2-7; 7 nucleotides agree with TRBD1. Germline CDR1 DFQATT, CDR2 SNEGSKA (reference sequence). The CDR3 totals 14 residues. The CDR3, as DNA: TGCAGTGCTAGGAACCGGGACAGCTCCTACGGGCAGTACTTC. It translates to CSARNRDSSYGQYF.

In this sample, this clonotype turned up a few times. The chain is built from TRBV7-6 and TRBJ2-3, with 10 bases matching TRBD2. Losses at the gene ends were 2 bases for V and 6 bases for J; bases not matched to a gene: 5. The length of the CDR3 is 15 residues. Per germline, CDR1 SGHVS and CDR2 FNYEAQ. CDR3 DNA sequence: TGTGCCAGCAGCTTACTAGCGGGAGTTGGGGATACGCAGTATTTT. Translated, it gives CASSLLAGVGDTQYF. Complete variable domain (other parts from reference TRBV7-6 and TRBJ2-3): GAGVSQSPRYKVTKRGQDVALRCDPISGHVSLYWYRQALGQGPEFLTYFNYEAQQDKSGLPNDRFSAERPEGSISTLTIQRTEQRDSAMYRCASSLLAGVGDTQYFGPGTRLTVL.

About this clonotype itself: This clone may be a read error of a much larger clone one base away. The chain recombines TRBV5-1 with TRBJ2-7, with D possibly TRBD1 on 5 matching bases. The CDR3 length is 13 residues. Germline CDR1 and CDR2: SGHRS and YFSETQ. CDR3 nucleotide sequence: TGCGCCGGCAGTCATCAGACAGACTACGAGCAGTACTTC. Translated, it gives CAGSHQTDYEQYF.

As to this clonotype: This may be a read error, as it is one base from a much larger clone. The chain uses TRBV20-1 and TRBJ1-1; tentative D call: TRBD1 (5 bases). The CDR3 loop spans 13 amino acids. Trimming shortened V by 5 bases and J by 4 bases, and 14 bases separated the two germline ends. Germline CDR1 is DFQATT and CDR2 is SNEGSKA (reference sequence). CDR3 coding DNA: TGCAGTGCTCTAGACAGCGATAGCACTGAAGCTTTCTTT. Amino acid sequence: CSALDSDSTEAFF.

This clonotype was observed a handful of times. The chain is built from TRBV6-5 and TRBJ1-6; no firm D call. Germline V gives CDR1 MNHEY, CDR2 SVGAGI. This CDR3 has 14 residues. Trimming took 1 base from V and 7 from J, leaving 8 bases between them. The CDR3 region is CASSYFRSNSPLHF. CDR3 DNA: TGTGCCAGCAGTTACTTCAGGTCCAATTCACCCCTCCACTTT.

Ten or more counts support this clonotype. The chain employs TRBV28 and TRBJ1-4; no reliable D call. Trimming shortened V by 5 bases and J by 7 bases, and 14 bases separated the two germline ends. CDR3 length: 14 amino acids. CDR1 MDHEN and CDR2 SYDVKM come from the germline V gene. The CDR3 DNA is TGTGCCAGCAGTCGACCTGGAGAGAGTGAAAAACTGTTTTTT. Translating gives CASSRPGESEKLFF.